The 8 T cell receptor beta chains presented below share a single source sample, sequenced in a study of shared clonotypes between healthy human individuals. Generated by immunoSEQ multiplex PCR, the TCRdb table keeps only in-frame clones and is missing some. The table lists some 900,000 clones, around three quarters of them singletons. The sample consisted of memory CD4+ T cells sorted from blood. The subset: CD45RA-negative fraction. Receptor source: a man aged 18 to 30 in good health.

The chain carries TRBV5-3 and TRBJ1-5; D gene uncertain. TRBV5-3 carries the ORF label, with uncertain function. Trimming stripped 1 base from V and 0 bases from J, with 5 bases between. This CDR3 is 14 amino acids long. The CDR3 DNA reads TGTGCCAGAAGCTTGAGGGATAGCAATCAGCCCCAGCATTTT. Its protein is CARSLRDSNQPQHF.

V is TRBV9 and J is TRBJ2-3; D uncertain. V was cut by 2 bases and J by 4 bases, with 8 bases left in between. The length of the CDR3 is 13 residues. CDR1 is SGDLS and CDR2 is YYNGEE in the germline V gene. CDR3 in amino acids: CASSVRWADTQYF. The CDR3 bases are TGTGCCAGCAGCGTCCGTTGGGCAGATACGCAGTATTTT.

The V gene is TRBV11-2, the J gene TRBJ1-1; 7 positions match TRBD1. V lost 6 bases to trimming and J lost 0 bases; unmatched junction nucleotides: 7. Per the germline V gene, CDR1 is SGHAT and CDR2 is FQNNGV. This CDR3 is 15 amino acids long. This CDR3 reads CASSTGVSMNTEAFF. For the CDR3, the DNA is TGTGCCAGCAGTACAGGGGTTTCCATGAACACTGAAGCTTTCTTT.

The V and J genes are TRBV4-3 and TRBJ2-5, with 9 bases identical to TRBD2. The germline V gene encodes CDR1 LGHNA and CDR2 YSLEER. Losses at the gene ends were 4 bases for V and 5 bases for J; bases not matched to a gene: 8. This CDR3 is built from 15 residues. Here the CDR3 reads CASSPWSSGIETQYF. The CDR3 nucleotides read TGCGCCAGCAGCCCGTGGTCTAGCGGGATCGAGACCCAGTACTTC.

The gene calls are TRBV5-4 and TRBJ1-4, with TRBD1 as a possible D gene (5 bases). This CDR3 region has 15 residues. Trimming removed 4 bases from V and 8 bases from J, with 18 bases in between. Germline V gene sequence: CDR1 SGHNT, CDR2 YYREEE (reference sequence). CDR3 sequence reads: CASSPSRGSGEKLFF. The CDR3 DNA is TGTGCCAGCAGCCCCTCGAGGGGAAGTGGGGAAAAACTGTTTTTT.

Note on this clone: Since a far larger clone is one base different, this is likely a read error. J is TRBJ1-3 and V is TRBV5-5; the match to TRBD1 covers 11 bases. Germline V gene data show CDR1 as SGHKS and CDR2 as YYEKEE (reference sequence). This CDR3 is 14 amino acids long. The CDR3 sequence is CASSLGQGGDTIHF. Here the CDR3 DNA reads TGTGCCAGCAGTTTGGGACAGGGGGGAGACACCATACATTTT. The whole variable domain, remainder taken from reference TRBV5-5 and TRBJ1-3, is DAGVTQSPTHLIKTRGQQVTLRCSPISGHKSVSWYQQVLGQGPQFIFQYYEKEERGRGNFPDRFSARQFPNYSSELNVNALLLGDSALYLCASSLGQGGDTIHFGEGSWLTVV.

In regard to this clone: At one end, the junction sequence differs from germline, possibly due to a read error. The rearrangement uses TRBV4-1 and TRBJ2-1; 10 bases are a match to TRBD2. CDR1 and CDR2 (germline): MGHRA, YSYEKL. The CDR3 is 15 residues long. CDR3 nucleotides: TGCGCCAGCAGCCAAGGGAAATTAGCGGGAGGCCTCCACGTCTTC. The encoded protein is CASSQGKLAGGLHVF.

The CDR3 bases are TGTGCCAGCAGTATCGGGACAGCCTACGAGCAGTACTTC. It is translated as CASSIGTAYEQYF. This chain joins TRBV6-5 and TRBJ2-7; 7 nucleotides line up with TRBD1. Trimming at V came to 5 bases and at J to 2 bases, leaving 3 bases not matched to a gene. The V gene's germline CDR1 is MNHEY and CDR2 SVGAGI. The CDR3 has 13 amino acids.